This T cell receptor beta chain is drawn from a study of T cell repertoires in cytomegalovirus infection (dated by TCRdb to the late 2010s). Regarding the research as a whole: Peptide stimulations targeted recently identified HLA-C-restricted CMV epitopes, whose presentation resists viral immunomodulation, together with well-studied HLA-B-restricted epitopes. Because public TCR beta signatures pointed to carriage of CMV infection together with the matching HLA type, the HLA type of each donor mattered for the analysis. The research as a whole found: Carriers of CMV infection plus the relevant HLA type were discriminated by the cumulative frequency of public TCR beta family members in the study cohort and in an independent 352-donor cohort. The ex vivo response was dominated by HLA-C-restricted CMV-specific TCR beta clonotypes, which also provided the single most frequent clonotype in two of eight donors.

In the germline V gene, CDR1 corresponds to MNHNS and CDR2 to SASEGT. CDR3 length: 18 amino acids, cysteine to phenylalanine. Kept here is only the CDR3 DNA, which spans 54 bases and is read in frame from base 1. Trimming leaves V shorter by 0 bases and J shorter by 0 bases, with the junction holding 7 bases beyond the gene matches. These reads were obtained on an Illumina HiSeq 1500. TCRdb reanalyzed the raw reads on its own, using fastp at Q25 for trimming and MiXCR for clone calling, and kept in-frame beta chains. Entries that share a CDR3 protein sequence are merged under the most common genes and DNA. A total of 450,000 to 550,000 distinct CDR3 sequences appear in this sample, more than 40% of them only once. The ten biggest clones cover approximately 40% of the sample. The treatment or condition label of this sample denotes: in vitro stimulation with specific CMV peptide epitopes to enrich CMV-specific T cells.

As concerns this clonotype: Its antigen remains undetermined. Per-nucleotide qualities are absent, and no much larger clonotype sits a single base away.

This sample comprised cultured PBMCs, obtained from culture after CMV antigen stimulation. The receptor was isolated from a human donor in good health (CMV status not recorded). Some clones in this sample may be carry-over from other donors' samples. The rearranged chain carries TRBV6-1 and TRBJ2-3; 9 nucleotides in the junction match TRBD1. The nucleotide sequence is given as TGTGCCAGCAGTGAAGCGCCGTGGGACAGGGCTAGCACAGATACGCAGTATTTT. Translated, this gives CASSEAPWDRASTDTQYF.